This T cell receptor beta chain was recorded in a study of beta chain features in type 1 diabetes. Study observations and caveats: TCRB repertoires of naive, central memory and Treg cells appeared more similar among patients than among healthy donors.

Expressed TCRB transcripts got sequenced, as all isolated RNA was reverse transcribed. It was found that naive, central memory and regulatory T cell samples averaged about 3.4 million reads. Sequencing used immunoSEQ multiplex PCR; TCRdb keeps in-frame clones, though not all of them. The data hold roughly 140,000 clones, with roughly 10% observed a single time. By way of CD45RO/CCR7/CD25/CD127/CD95/CD27, the CD4+ regulatory, stem cell-like memory, central memory and naive cells were sorted. This clone has only a few counts. No antigen is known for it. The source is a man between 18 and 35 years old in good health. The sequenced sample was central memory CD4+ T cells from blood.

The CDR3 DNA sequence: TGCGCCAGCAGCTTGGGATCGACCTCTGGGGCCAACGTCCTGACTTTC. Translating gives CASSLGSTSGANVLTF. V gene TRBV5-1 combines with J gene TRBJ2-6, with D uncertain. Trimming cost V 0 bases and J 0 bases, with 7 bases left between them. CDR3 length: 16 amino acids. CDR1 SGHRS and CDR2 YFSETQ come from the germline V gene.